This note documents a single TCR beta chain sequence. What this receptor recognizes is not known. No clone much larger than this one lies a single base away; base qualities are absent. The source of the sample is a study of control samples from healthy donors and cancer patients (dated by TCRdb to 2020 to 2021). Libraries were prepared through the immunoSEQ multiplex PCR assay. This immuneACCESS table, as held by TCRdb, lists in-frame sequences with V and J called but not all clones. Of the missing ones, under half trace to an unresolved V gene in checked studies; the others have no known cause. The sample table holds hundreds of thousands of clones, of which 80% to 95% were seen once. 5.5% to 8% of the sample lies in the top ten. Counted from cysteine to phenylalanine, this CDR3 has 13 amino acids. Of all the DNA, just the CDR3 is kept, 39 bases in frame from base 1. As encoded in the germline V gene (reference sequence), CDR1 is SGHNT while CDR2 is YYREEE. V is cut by 7 bases and J by 8 bases, and the space between the germline ends is 15 bases.

The clonotype comes from a man aged 35 to 55 with head and neck cancer. The sample comprised PBMCs. The chain was built from TRBV5-4 and TRBJ1-4; there is no confident call for the D gene. CDR3 protein: CASSAGWREKLFF. The DNA is as follows: TGTGCCAGCTCGGCGGGTTGGCGCGAAAAACTGTTTTTT.